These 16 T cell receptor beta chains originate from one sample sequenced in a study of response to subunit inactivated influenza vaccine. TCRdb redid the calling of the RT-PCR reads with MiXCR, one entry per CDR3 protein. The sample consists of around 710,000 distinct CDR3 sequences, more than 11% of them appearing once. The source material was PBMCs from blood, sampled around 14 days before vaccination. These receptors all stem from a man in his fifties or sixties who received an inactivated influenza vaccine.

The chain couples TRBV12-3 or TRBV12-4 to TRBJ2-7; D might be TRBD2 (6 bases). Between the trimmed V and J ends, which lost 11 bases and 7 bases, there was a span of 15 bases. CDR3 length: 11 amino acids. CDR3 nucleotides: TGTGCCGTGGGAGGCTTGGGTGAGCAGTACTTC. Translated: CAVGGLGEQYF.

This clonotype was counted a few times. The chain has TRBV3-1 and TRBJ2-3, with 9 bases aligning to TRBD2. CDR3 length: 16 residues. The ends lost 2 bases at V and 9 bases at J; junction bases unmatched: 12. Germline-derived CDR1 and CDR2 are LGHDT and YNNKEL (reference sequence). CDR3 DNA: TGTGCCAGCAGCCAAAGCTTAGCGGGAGTACGGCCCACGCAGTATTTT. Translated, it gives CASSQSLAGVRPTQYF.

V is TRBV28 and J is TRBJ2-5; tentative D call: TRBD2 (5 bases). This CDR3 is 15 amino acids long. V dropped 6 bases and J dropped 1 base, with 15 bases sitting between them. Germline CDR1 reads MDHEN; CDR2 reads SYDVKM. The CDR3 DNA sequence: TGTGCCAGCAGCAGGTACGTAGGAGGCCAAGAGACCCAGTACTTC. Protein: CASSRYVGGQETQYF.

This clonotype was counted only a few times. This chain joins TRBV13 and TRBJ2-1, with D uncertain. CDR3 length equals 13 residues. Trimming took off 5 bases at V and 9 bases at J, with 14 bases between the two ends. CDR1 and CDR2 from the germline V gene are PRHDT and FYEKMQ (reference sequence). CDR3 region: CASSTPQGSEQFF. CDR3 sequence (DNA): TGTGCCAGCAGCACCCCACAAGGTAGTGAGCAGTTCTTC.

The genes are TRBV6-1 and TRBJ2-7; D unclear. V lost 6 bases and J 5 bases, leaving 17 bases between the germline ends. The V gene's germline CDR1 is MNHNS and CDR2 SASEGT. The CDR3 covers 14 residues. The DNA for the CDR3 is TGTGCCAGCAGACAAAACACGAACCGGCACGAGCAGTACTTC. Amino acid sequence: CASRQNTNRHEQYF.

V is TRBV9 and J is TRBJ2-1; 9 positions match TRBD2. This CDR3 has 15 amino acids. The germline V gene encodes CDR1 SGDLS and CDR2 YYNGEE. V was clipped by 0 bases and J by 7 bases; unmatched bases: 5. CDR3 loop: CASSVDGGRENEQFF. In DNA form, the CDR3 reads TGTGCCAGCAGCGTAGATGGCGGGAGGGAGAATGAGCAGTTCTTC.

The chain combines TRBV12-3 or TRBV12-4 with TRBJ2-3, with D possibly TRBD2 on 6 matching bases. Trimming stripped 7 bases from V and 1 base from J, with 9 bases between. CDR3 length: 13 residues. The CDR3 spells CASKWGGTDTQYF. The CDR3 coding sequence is TGTGCCAGCAAGTGGGGGGGCACAGATACGCAGTATTTT.

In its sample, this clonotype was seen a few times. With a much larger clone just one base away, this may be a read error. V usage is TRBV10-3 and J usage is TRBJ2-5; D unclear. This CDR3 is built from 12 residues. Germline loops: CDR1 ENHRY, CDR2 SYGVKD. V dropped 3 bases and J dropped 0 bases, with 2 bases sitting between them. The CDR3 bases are TGTGCCATCAGTGATTACCAAGAGACCCAGTACTTC. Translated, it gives CAISDYQETQYF.

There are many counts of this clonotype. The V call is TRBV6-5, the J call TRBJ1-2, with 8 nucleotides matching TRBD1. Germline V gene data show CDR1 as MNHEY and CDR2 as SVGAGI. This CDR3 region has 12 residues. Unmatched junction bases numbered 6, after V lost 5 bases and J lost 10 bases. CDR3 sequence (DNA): TGTGCCAGCAGTCAGGGGGCGCTTGCCTACACCTTC. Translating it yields CASSQGALAYTF.

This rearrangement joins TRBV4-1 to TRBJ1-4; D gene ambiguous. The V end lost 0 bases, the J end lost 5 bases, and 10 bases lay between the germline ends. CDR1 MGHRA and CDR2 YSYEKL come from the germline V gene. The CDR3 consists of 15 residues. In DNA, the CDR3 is TGCGCCAGCAGCCAAGAAGCCGGAAGGAATGAAAAACTGTTTTTT. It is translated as CASSQEAGRNEKLFF.

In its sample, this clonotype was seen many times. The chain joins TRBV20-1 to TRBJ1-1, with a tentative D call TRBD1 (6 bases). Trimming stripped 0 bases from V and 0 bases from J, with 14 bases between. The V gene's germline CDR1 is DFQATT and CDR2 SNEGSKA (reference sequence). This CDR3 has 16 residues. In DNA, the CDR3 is TGCAGTGCTAGAGATCGTATGCAGGGGTTGAACACTGAAGCTTTCTTT. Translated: CSARDRMQGLNTEAFF.

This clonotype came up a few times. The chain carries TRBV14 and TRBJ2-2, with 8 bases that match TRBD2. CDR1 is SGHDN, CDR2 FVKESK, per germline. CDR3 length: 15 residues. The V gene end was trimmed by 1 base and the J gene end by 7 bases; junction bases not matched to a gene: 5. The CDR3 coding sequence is TGTGCCAGCAGCCAAGGAGCGGGGGCTGGCGGGGAGCTGTTTTTT. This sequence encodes CASSQGAGAGGELFF.

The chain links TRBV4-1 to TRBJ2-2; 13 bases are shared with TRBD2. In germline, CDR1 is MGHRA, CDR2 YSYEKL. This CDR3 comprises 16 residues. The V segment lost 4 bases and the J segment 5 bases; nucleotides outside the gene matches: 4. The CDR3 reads CASSRETSGGTGELFF. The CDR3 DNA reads TGCGCCAGCAGCCGGGAGACTAGCGGGGGGACCGGGGAGCTGTTTTTT.

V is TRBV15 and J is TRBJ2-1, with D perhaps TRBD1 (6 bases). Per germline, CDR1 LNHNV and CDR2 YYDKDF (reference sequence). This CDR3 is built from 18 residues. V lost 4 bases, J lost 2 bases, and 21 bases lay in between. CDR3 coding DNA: TGTGCCACCAGCACCAGGGGAAAAGAAGGTAATCCCTACAATGAGCAGTTCTTC. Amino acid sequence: CATSTRGKEGNPYNEQFF.

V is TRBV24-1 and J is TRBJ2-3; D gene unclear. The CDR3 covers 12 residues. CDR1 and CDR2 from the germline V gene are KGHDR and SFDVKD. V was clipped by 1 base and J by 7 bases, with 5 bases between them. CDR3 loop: CATSDLTYTQYF. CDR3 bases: TGTGCCACCAGTGATTTAACCTATACGCAGTATTTT.

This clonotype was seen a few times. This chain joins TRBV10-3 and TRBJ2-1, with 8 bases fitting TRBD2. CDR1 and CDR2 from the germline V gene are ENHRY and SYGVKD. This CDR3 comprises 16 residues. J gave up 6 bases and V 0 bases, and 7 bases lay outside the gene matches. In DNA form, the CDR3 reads TGTGCCATCAGTGAGTCGAGGCGGGAGGAATTCAATGAGCAGTTCTTC. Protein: CAISESRREEFNEQFF.